The 2 T cell receptor beta chains given below trace back to one sample, sequenced in a study of blood T cell repertoires in COVID-19. The assay was immunoSEQ multiplex PCR, and TCRdb's table has in-frame clones only and misses some. The profile covers roughly 200,000 clones, with under 90% appearing a single time and about 10% taken by the ten largest. Sequencing input: peripheral blood. All receptors derive from a woman over 75 with COVID-19, enrolled during active disease.

The V gene is TRBV5-4, the J gene TRBJ1-6, with D unclear. Germline CDR1 SGHNT, CDR2 YYREEE (reference sequence). Trimming took off 3 bases at V and 5 bases at J, with 9 bases between the two ends. The CDR3 covers 14 residues. CDR3: CASSSTGHNSPLHF. The DNA of the CDR3 is TGTGCCAGCAGCTCGACTGGCCATAATTCACCCCTCCACTTT.

V usage is TRBV5-1 and J usage is TRBJ1-1; weak D call: TRBD1 (6 bases). V dropped 1 base and J dropped 0 bases, with 10 bases sitting between them. CDR1 is SGHRS and CDR2 is YFSETQ in the germline V gene. The CDR3 extends over 15 amino acids. The CDR3 region is CASSLFGQMNTEAFF. Written as DNA, the CDR3 is TGCGCCAGCAGCTTGTTCGGACAGATGAACACTGAAGCTTTCTTT. Filled out from reference TRBV5-1 and TRBJ1-1, the complete variable domain reads KAGVTQTPRYLIKTRGQQVTLSCSPISGHRSVSWYQQTPGQGLQFLFEYFSETQRNKGNFPGRFSGRQFSNSRSEMNVSTLELGDSALYLCASSLFGQMNTEAFFGQGTRLTVV.